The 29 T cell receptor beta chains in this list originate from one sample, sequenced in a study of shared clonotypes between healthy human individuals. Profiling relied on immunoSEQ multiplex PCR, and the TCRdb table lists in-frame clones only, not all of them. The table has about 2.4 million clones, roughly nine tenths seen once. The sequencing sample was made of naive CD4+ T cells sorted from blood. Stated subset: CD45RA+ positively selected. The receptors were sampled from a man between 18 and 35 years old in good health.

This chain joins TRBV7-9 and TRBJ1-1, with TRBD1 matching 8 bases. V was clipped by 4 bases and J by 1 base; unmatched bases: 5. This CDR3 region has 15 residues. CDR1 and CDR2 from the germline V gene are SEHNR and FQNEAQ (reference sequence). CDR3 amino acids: CASSSSDRANTEAFF. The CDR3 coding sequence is TGTGCCAGCAGCTCGTCGGACAGGGCGAACACTGAAGCTTTCTTT.

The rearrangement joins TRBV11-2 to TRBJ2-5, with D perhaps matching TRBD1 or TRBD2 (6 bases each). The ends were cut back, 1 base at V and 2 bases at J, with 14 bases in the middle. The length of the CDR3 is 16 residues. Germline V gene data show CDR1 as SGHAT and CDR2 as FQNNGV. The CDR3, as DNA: TGTGCCAGCAGCTTAGCATTCGGGGGCACGCAAGAGACCCAGTACTTC. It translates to CASSLAFGGTQETQYF.

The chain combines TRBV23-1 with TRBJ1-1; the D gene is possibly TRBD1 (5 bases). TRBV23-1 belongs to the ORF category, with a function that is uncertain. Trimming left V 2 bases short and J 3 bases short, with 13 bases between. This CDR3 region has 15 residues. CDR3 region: CASSQRDLRDTEAFF. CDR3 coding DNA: TGCGCCAGCAGTCAAAGGGACCTGAGGGACACTGAAGCTTTCTTT.

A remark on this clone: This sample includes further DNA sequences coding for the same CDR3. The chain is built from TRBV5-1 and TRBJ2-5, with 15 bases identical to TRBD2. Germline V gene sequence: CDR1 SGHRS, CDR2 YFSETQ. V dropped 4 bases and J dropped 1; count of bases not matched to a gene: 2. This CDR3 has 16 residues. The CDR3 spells CASSTGLAGGQETQYF. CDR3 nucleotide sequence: TGCGCCAGCAGCACGGGACTAGCGGGAGGCCAAGAGACCCAGTACTTC.

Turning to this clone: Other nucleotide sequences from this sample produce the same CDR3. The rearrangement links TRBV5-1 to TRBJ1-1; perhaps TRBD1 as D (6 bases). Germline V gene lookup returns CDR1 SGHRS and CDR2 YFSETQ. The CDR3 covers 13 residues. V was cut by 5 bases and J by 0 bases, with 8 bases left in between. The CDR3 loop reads CASRGGLNTEAFF. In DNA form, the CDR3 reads TGCGCCAGCAGGGGGGGCTTGAACACTGAAGCTTTCTTT.

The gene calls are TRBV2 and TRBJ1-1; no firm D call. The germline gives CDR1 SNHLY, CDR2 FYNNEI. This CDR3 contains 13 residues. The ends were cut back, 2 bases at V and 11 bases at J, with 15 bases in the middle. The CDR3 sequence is CASSESGDGRAFF. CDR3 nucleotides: TGTGCCAGCAGTGAAAGTGGGGATGGCAGGGCTTTCTTT.

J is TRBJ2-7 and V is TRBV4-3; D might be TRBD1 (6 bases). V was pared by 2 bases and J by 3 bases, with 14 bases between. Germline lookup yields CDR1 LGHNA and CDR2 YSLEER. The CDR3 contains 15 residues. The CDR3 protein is CASSQTGYEGYEQYF. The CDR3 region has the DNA TGCGCCAGCAGCCAAACAGGGTATGAGGGCTACGAGCAGTACTTC.

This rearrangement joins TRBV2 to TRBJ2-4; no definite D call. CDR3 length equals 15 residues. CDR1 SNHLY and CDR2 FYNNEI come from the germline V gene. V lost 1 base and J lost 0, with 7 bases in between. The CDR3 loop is CASSEGSLAKNIQYF. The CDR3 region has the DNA TGTGCCAGCAGTGAAGGCAGCCTAGCCAAAAACATTCAGTACTTC.

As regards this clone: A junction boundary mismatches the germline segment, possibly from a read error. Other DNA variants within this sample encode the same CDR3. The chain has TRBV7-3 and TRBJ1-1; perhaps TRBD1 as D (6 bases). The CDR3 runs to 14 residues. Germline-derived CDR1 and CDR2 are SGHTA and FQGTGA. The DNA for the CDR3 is TGCGCCAGCAGCTCACAGGGTGATAGCACTGAAGCTTTCTTT. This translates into CASSSQGDSTEAFF.

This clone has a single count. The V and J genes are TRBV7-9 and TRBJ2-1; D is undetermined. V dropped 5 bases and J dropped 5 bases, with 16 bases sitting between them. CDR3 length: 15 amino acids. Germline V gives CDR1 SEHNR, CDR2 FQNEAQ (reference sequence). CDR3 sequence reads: CASSLQAHPDNEQFF. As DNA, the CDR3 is TGTGCCAGCAGCCTCCAGGCCCACCCTGACAATGAGCAGTTCTTC.

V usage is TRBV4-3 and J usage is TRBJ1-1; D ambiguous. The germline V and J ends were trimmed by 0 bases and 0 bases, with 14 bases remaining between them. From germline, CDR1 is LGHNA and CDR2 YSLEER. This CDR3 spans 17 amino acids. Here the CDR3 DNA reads TGCGCCAGCAGCCAAGAGTCCCAGGAGACCCTGAACACTGAAGCTTTCTTT. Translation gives CASSQESQETLNTEAFF.

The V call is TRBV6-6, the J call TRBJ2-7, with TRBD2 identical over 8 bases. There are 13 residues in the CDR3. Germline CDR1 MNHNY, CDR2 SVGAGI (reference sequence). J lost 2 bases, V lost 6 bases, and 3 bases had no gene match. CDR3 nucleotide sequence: TGTGCCAGCAGATACGGGGGGGCCTACGAGCAGTACTTC. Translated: CASRYGGAYEQYF.

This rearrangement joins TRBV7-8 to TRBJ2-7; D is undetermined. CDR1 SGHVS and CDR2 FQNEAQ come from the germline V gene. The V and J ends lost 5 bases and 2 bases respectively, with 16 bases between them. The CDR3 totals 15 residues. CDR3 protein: CASSLITGDTYEQYF. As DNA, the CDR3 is TGTGCCAGCAGCCTCATCACTGGCGATACCTACGAGCAGTACTTC.

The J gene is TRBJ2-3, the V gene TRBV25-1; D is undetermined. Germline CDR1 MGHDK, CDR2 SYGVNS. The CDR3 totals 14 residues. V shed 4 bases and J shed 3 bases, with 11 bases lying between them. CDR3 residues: CASSGVRMTDTQYF. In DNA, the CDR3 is TGTGCCAGCAGTGGGGTCAGGATGACAGATACGCAGTATTTT.

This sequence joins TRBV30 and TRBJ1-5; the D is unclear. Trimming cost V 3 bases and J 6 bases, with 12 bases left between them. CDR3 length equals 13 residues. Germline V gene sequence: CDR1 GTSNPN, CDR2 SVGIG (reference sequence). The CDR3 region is CAWSAVTGQPQHF. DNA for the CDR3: TGTGCCTGGAGCGCCGTCACTGGTCAGCCCCAGCATTTT.

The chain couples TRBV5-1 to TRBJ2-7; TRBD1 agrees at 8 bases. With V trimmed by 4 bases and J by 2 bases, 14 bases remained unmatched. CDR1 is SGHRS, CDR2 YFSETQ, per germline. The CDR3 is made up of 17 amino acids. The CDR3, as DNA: TGCGCCAGCAGCACCGGAACAGGGGGAGGTATCACCTACGAGCAGTACTTC. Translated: CASSTGTGGGITYEQYF.

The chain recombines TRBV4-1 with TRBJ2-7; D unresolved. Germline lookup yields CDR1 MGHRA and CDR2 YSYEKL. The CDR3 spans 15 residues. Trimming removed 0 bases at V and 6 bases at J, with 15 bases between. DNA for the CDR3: TGCGCCAGCAGCCAAGATCAGAAGGTTATAAGCGAGCAGTACTTC. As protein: CASSQDQKVISEQYF.

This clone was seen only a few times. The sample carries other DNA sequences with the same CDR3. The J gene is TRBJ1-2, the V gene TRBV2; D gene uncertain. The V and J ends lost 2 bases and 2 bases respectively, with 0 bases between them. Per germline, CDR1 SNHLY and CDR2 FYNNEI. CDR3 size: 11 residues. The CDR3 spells CASSENYGYTF. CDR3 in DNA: TGTGCCAGCAGTGAAAACTATGGCTACACCTTC.

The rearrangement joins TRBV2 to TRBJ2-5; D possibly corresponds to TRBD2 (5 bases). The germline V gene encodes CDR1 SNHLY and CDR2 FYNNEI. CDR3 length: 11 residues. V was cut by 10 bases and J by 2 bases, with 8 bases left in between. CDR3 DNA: TGTGCCACTAGCAGACAAGAGACCCAGTACTTC. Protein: CATSRQETQYF.

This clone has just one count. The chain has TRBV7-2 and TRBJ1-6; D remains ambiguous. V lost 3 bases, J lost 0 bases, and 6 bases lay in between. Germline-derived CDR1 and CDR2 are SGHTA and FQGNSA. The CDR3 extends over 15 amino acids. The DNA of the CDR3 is TGTGCCAGCAGCTTTGAGAGCTCCTATAATTCACCCCTCCACTTT. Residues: CASSFESSYNSPLHF.

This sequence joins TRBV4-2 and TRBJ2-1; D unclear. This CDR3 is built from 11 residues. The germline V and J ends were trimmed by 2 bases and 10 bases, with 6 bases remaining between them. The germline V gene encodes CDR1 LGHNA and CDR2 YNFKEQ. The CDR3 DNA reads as TGTGCCAGCAGCCAATCCCCGGAGCAGTTCTTC. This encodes CASSQSPEQFF.

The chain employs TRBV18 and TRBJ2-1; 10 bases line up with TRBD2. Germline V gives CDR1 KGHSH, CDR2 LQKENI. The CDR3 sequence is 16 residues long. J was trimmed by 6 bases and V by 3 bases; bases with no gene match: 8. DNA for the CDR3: TGTGCCAGCTCACCGGCTAGCGGGAGTAACGGCAATGAGCAGTTCTTC. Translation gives CASSPASGSNGNEQFF. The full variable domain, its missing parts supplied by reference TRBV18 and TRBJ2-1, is NAGVMQNPRHLVRRRGQEARLRCSPMKGHSHVYWYRQLPEEGLKFMVYLQKENIIDESGMPKERFSAEFPKEGPSILRIQQVVRGDSAAYFCASSPASGSNGNEQFFGPGTRLTVL.

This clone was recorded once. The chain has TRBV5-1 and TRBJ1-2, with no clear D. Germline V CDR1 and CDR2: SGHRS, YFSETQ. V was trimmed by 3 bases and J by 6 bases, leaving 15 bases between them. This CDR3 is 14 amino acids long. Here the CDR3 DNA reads TGCGCCAGCAGCTCCCTTGGTTCCGGCGATGGCTACACCTTC. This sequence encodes CASSSLGSGDGYTF. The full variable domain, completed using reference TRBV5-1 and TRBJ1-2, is KAGVTQTPRYLIKTRGQQVTLSCSPISGHRSVSWYQQTPGQGLQFLFEYFSETQRNKGNFPGRFSGRQFSNSRSEMNVSTLELGDSALYLCASSSLGSGDGYTFGSGTRLTVV.

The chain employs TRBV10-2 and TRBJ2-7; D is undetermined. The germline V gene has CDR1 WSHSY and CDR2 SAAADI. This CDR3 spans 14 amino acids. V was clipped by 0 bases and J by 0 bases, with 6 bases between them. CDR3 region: CASSESYHSYEQYF. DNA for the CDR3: TGCGCCAGCAGTGAGTCGTACCACTCCTACGAGCAGTACTTC.

This CDR3 is CASSEARGIQETQYF. The CDR3 DNA reads as TGTGCCAGCAGTGAAGCACGGGGGATCCAAGAGACCCAGTACTTC. The V gene is TRBV6-1, the J gene TRBJ2-5; TRBD2 might be the D (6 bases). Trimming shortened V by 0 bases and J by 1 base, and 9 bases separated the two germline ends. The CDR3 spans 15 residues. Germline V gene sequence: CDR1 MNHNS, CDR2 SASEGT.

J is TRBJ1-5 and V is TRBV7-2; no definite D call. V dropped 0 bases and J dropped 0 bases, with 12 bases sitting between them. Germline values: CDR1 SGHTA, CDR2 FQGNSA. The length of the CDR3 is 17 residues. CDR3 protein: CASSLAGWGYSNQPQHF. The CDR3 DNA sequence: TGTGCCAGCAGCTTAGCGGGTTGGGGATATAGCAATCAGCCCCAGCATTTT.

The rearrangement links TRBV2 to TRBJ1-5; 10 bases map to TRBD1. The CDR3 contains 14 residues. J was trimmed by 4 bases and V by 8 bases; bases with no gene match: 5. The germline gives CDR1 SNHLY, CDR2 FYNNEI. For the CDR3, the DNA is TGTGCCAGCCATACGGACAGGGGGAATCAGCCCCAGCATTTT. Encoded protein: CASHTDRGNQPQHF. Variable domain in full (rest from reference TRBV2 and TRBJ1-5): EPEVTQTPSHQVTQMGQEVILRCVPISNHLYFYWYRQILGQKVEFLVSFYNNEISEKSEIFDDQFSVERPDGSNFTLKIRSTKLEDSAMYFCASHTDRGNQPQHFGDGTRLSIL.

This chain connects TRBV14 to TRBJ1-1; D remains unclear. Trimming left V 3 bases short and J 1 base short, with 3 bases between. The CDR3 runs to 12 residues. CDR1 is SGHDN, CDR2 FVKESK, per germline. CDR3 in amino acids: CASSQANTEAFF. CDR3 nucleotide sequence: TGTGCCAGCAGCCAGGCGAACACTGAAGCTTTCTTT. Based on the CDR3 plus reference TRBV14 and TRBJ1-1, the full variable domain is EAGVTQFPSHSVIEKGQTVTLRCDPISGHDNLYWYRRVMGKEIKFLLHFVKESKQDESGMPNNRFLAERTGGTYSTLKVQPAELEDSGVYFCASSQANTEAFFGQGTRLTVV.

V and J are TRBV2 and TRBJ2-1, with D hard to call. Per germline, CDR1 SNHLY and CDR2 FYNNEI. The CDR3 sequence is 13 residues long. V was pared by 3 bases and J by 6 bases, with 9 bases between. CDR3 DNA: TGTGCCAGCAGTGAGGAGAGATTCAATGAGCAGTTCTTC. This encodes CASSEERFNEQFF.